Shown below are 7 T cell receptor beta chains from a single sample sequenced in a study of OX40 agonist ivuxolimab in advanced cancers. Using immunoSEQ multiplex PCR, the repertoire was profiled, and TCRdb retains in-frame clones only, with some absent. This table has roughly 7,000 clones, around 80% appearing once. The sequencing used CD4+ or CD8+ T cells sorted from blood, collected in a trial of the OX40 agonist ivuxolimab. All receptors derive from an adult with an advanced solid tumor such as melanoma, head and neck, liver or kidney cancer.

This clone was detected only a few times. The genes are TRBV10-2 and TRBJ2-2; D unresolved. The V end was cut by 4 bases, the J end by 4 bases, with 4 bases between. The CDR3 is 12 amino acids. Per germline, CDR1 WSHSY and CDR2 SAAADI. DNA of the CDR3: TGCGCCAGCAGTGCAGGCACCGGGGAGCTGTTTTTT. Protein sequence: CASSAGTGELFF.

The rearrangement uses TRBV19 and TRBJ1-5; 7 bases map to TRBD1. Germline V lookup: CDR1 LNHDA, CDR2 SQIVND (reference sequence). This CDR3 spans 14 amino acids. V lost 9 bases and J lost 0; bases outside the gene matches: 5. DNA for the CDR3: TGTGCCAGCACCAGGGGGTATAGCAATCAGCCCCAGCATTTT. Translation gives CASTRGYSNQPQHF.

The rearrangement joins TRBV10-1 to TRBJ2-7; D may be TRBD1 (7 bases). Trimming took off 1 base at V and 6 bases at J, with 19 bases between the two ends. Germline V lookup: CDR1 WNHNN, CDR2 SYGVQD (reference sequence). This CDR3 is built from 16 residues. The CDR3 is CASSELRDRIRGEQYF. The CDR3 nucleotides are TGCGCCAGCAGTGAGTTGCGGGACAGAATACGTGGCGAGCAGTACTTC.

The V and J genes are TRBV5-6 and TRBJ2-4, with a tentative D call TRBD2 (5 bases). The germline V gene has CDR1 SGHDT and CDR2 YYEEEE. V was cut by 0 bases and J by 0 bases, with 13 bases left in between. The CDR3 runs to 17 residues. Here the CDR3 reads CASSLEAMEVAKNIQYF. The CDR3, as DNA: TGTGCCAGCAGCTTGGAGGCGATGGAGGTAGCCAAAAACATTCAGTACTTC.

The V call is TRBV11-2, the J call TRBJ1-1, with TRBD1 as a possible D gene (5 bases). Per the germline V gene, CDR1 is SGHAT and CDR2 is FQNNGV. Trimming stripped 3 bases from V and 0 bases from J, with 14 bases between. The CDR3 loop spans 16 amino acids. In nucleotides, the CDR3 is TGTGCCAGCAGCTTGGCTTCAGGGTACATGAACACTGAAGCTTTCTTT. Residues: CASSLASGYMNTEAFF.

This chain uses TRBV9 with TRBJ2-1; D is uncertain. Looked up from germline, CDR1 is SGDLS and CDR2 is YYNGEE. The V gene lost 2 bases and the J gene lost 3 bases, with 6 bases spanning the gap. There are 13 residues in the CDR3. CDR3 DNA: TGTGCCAGCAGCGTTCAGGACTACAATGAGCAGTTCTTC. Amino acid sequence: CASSVQDYNEQFF.

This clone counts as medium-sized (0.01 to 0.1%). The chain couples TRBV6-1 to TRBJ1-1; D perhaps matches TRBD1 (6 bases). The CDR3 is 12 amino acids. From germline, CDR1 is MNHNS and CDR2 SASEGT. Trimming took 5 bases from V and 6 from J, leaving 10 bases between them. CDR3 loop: CASSQGKAEAFF. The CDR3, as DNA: TGTGCCAGCAGTCAGGGGAAGGCTGAAGCTTTCTTT.